These 19 T cell receptor beta chains came from one sample sequenced in a study of human T cells and chemical hapten exposure. Time point here: patch test 2, 6 weeks after DPC sensitization. Treatment of the sample: therapeutic diphenylcyclopropenone sensitization with weekly scalp DPC. MiXCR, run by TCRdb on the RACE reads, gives a single entry per CDR3 protein. The table shows 80,000 to 95,000 distinct CDR3 sequences, with more than 9% occurring only once. The sample here was whole blood, taken in connection with sensitization to the hapten diphenylcyclopropenone (DPC). These receptors originate from a man younger than 30 with alopecia areata. Some clones in this sample may be carry-over from other donors' samples.

This clonotype was observed at least ten times. V and J are TRBV6-1 and TRBJ1-1; TRBD1 is a possible D gene (5 bases). The V gene's germline CDR1 is MNHNS and CDR2 SASEGT. This CDR3 comprises 11 residues. Trimming shortened V by 7 bases and J by 9 bases, and 12 bases separated the two germline ends. The chain's CDR3 is CASTPGFQAFF. Here the CDR3 DNA reads TGTGCCAGCACCCCAGGGTTTCAAGCTTTCTTT.

This clonotype has only a few counts. The chain uses TRBV5-6 and TRBJ2-7; D is undetermined. The CDR3 loop spans 12 amino acids. Germline lookup yields CDR1 SGHDT and CDR2 YYEEEE. Trimming stripped 1 base from V and 4 bases from J, with 6 bases between. The CDR3 nucleotides are TGTGCCAGCAGCTTGCTGACGTACGAGCAGTACTTC. It is translated as CASSLLTYEQYF.

At least ten counts were recorded for this clonotype. The genes are TRBV10-3 and TRBJ1-1; 9 nucleotides align to TRBD1. The germline CDR1 and CDR2 sequences are ENHRY and SYGVKD. With 4 bases clipped from V and 3 bases from J, the junction kept 9 bases outside the gene matches. This CDR3 contains 16 residues. The chain's CDR3 is CAISGTQGAMDTEAFF. CDR3 sequence (DNA): TGTGCCATCAGTGGGACACAGGGGGCAATGGACACTGAAGCTTTCTTT.

This clonotype occurred a few times. In DNA, the CDR3 is TGTGCCAGTAGTGCCCATACAGGACTCACCGGGGAGCTGTTTTTT. Its protein product is CASSAHTGLTGELFF. This chain joins TRBV19 and TRBJ2-2, with D possibly being TRBD1 or TRBD2 (5 bases each). Trimming left V 5 bases short and J 4 bases short, with 14 bases between. Germline V gene lookup returns CDR1 LNHDA and CDR2 SQIVND (reference sequence). The CDR3 is 15 amino acids.

The chain joins TRBV6-2 or TRBV6-3 to TRBJ2-5, with D maybe TRBD1 (6 bases). Germline V gives CDR1 MNHEY, CDR2 SVGEGT. The length of the CDR3 is 14 residues. V lost 6 bases to trimming and J lost 2 bases, with 13 bases between them. CDR3 nucleotides: TGTGCCAGCAGCCCACGGACAGTTCAAGAGACCCAGTACTTC. It encodes CASSPRTVQETQYF.

V and J are TRBV5-6 and TRBJ1-1; D unclear. Germline V lookup: CDR1 SGHDT, CDR2 YYEEEE. CDR3 length equals 16 residues. The germline V and J ends were trimmed by 2 bases and 0 bases, with 14 bases remaining between them. The CDR3 loop is CASSFTLSSLNTEAFF. The CDR3 DNA sequence: TGTGCCAGCAGCTTTACCCTGAGCAGTCTGAACACTGAAGCTTTCTTT.

This clonotype came up a few times. The chain couples TRBV5-8 to TRBJ2-2; no firm D call. Trimming stripped 4 bases from V and 3 bases from J, with 10 bases between. CDR3 length equals 14 residues. Germline CDR1 is SGHTS and CDR2 is YDEGEE. Written as DNA, the CDR3 is TGTGCCAGCAGCACTACGGACCACACCGGGGAGCTGTTTTTT. Its translation: CASSTTDHTGELFF.

This clonotype occurred a few times. The rearrangement joins TRBV2 to TRBJ2-4; tentatively, D is TRBD2 (7 bases). The CDR3 contains 11 residues. Trimming cost V 11 bases and J 15 bases, with 20 bases left between them. In germline, CDR1 is SNHLY, CDR2 FYNNEI. Here the CDR3 reads CAGHREGVTYF. The CDR3 coding sequence is TGTGCCGGTCACAGGGAGGGGGTTACGTACTTC.

In its sample, this clonotype was seen a few times. This chain uses TRBV12-3 or TRBV12-4 with TRBJ1-3; 7 positions match TRBD1. This CDR3 has 17 residues. Germline trimming cut 5 bases from V and 0 bases from J; bases unmatched to any gene: 10. CDR3 DNA: TGTGCCAGCAGTCGTATGCCGGGACAGAACTCTGGAAACACCATATATTTT. It codes for CASSRMPGQNSGNTIYF.

This clonotype has ten or more counts. The rearrangement joins TRBV7-6 to TRBJ2-1; no clear D. With 5 bases removed from V and 4 bases from J, the gap between germline ends came to 9 bases. Germline assignment: CDR1 SGHVS and CDR2 FNYEAQ. This CDR3 region has 13 residues. The CDR3 nucleotides are TGTGCCAGCAGCCTCACCGGGTACAATGAGCAGTTCTTC. Its translation: CASSLTGYNEQFF.

This clonotype has only a few counts. The J gene is TRBJ2-2, the V gene TRBV4-3; TRBD1 is a possible D gene (5 bases). Germline CDR1 and CDR2: LGHNA and YSLEER. CDR3 length: 16 residues. Between the trimmed V and J ends, which lost 4 bases and 1 base, there was a span of 13 bases. The CDR3 protein is CASSPLTDLNTGELFF. The CDR3 DNA sequence: TGCGCCAGCAGCCCATTGACAGATCTGAACACCGGGGAGCTGTTTTTT.

This clonotype turned up a few times. The CDR3 DNA reads as TGTGCCAGCAGTGGACTAGCGGGGGGACAAGAGACCCAGTACTTC. Translating gives CASSGLAGGQETQYF. The chain combines TRBV2 with TRBJ2-5, with 13 nucleotides matching TRBD2. The germline CDR1 and CDR2 sequences are SNHLY and FYNNEI. Trimming cost V 4 bases and J 2 bases; bases outside gene matches: 1. This CDR3 is 15 amino acids long.

The chain recombines TRBV7-9 with TRBJ2-1; 8 bases fit TRBD1. The ends lost 1 base at V and 5 bases at J; junction bases unmatched: 4. This CDR3 has 15 amino acids. The germline V gene encodes CDR1 SEHNR and CDR2 FQNEAQ (reference sequence). The CDR3 DNA follows: TGTGCCAGCAGCTTAGATCAGGGGGCCGACAATGAGCAGTTCTTC. This codes for CASSLDQGADNEQFF.

This clonotype was detected only a few times. The chain joins TRBV29-1 to TRBJ2-1, with D perhaps given as TRBD1 or TRBD2 (5 bases each). The V end was cut by 4 bases, the J end by 0 bases, with 13 bases between. CDR1 and CDR2 from the germline V gene are SQVTM and ANQGSEA. CDR3 length: 15 residues. The CDR3 region is CSVGGAGSSYNEQFF. CDR3 in DNA: TGCAGCGTTGGGGGAGCAGGGAGCTCCTACAATGAGCAGTTCTTC.

This clonotype was counted at least ten times. The chain has TRBV9 and TRBJ1-4; D call uncertain. V lost 3 bases, J lost 13 bases, and 10 bases lay in between. The CDR3 loop spans 11 amino acids. Germline values: CDR1 SGDLS, CDR2 YYNGEE. CDR3 in DNA: TGTGCCAGCAGCGGTCCCCGAGGACTGTTTTTT. Amino acids: CASSGPRGLFF.

The chain has TRBV7-2 and TRBJ2-4; D not resolved. The CDR3 extends over 15 amino acids. CDR1 and CDR2 from the germline V gene are SGHTA and FQGNSA. The ends were cut back, 5 bases at V and 0 bases at J, with 11 bases in the middle. Written as DNA, the CDR3 is TGTGCCAGCAGCCAAGCCCGGTTAGCCAAAAACATTCAGTACTTC. It codes for CASSQARLAKNIQYF. The entire variable domain, with the rest obtained from reference TRBV7-2 and TRBJ2-4, is as follows: GAGVSQSPSNKVTEKGKDVELRCDPISGHTALYWYRQSLGQGLEFLIYFQGNSAPDKSGLPSDRFSAERTGGSVSTLTIQRTQQEDSAVYLCASSQARLAKNIQYFGAGTRLSVL.

The genes are TRBV7-8 and TRBJ2-1; D is unresolved. V was cut by 3 bases and J by 0 bases, with 12 bases left in between. This CDR3 comprises 16 residues. CDR1 is SGHVS and CDR2 is FQNEAQ in the germline V gene. The CDR3 coding sequence is TGTGCCAGCAGCTTCGGTGCAGCCCCCTCCTACAATGAGCAGTTCTTC. This gives the protein CASSFGAAPSYNEQFF.

In this sample, this clonotype turned up a few times. This chain uses TRBV19 with TRBJ1-5; no clear D gene. V dropped 2 bases and J dropped 6 bases, with 8 bases sitting between them. The V gene's germline CDR1 is LNHDA and CDR2 SQIVND (reference sequence). The CDR3 covers 13 residues. CDR3 protein: CASSISPGQPQHF. The CDR3 DNA follows: TGTGCCAGTAGTATATCCCCGGGTCAGCCCCAGCATTTT.

The V and J genes are TRBV28 and TRBJ1-2, with 7 bases lining up with TRBD1. The V segment lost 6 bases and the J segment 4 bases; nucleotides outside the gene matches: 8. The CDR3 has 14 amino acids. CDR1 MDHEN and CDR2 SYDVKM come from the germline V gene. The CDR3, as DNA: TGTGCCAGCAGCCGACGACAGGGTATCTATGGCTACACCTTC. It encodes CASSRRQGIYGYTF.